The entry below describes one TCR beta chain. This table comes from immunoSEQ multiplex PCR, and its TCRdb copy is limited to in-frame clones, with some not included. The profile shows approximately 89,000 clones, 94% of them singletons. These data originate in a study of T cell changes during pregnancy in multiple sclerosis. This TCR was recovered from a female donor with multiple sclerosis, enrolled in a pregnancy study. This specimen was peripheral blood, taken in the third trimester of pregnancy.

CDR3 nucleotide sequence: TGTGCCAGCAGCTTAGGCCAGGTTAACTATGGCTACACCTTC. This encodes CASSLGQVNYGYTF. The gene calls are TRBV7-9 and TRBJ1-2; the D is unclear. V gave up 1 base and J gave up 1 base, with 7 bases separating them. The CDR3 sequence is 14 residues long. In germline, CDR1 is SEHNR, CDR2 FQNEAQ (reference sequence).